The 3 T cell receptor beta chains listed next were all sequenced from one sample in a study of PD-L1 blockade in urothelial cancer. Sequencing used immunoSEQ multiplex PCR; TCRdb keeps in-frame clones, though not all of them. Here the sample spans approximately 50,000 clones, 82% being singletons. Specified time point: pretreatment peripheral blood. Sequenced here: PBMCs, sampled around atezolizumab (anti-PD-L1) treatment. These receptors were taken from a man aged 50-60 years with urothelial cancer.

The chain couples TRBV2 to TRBJ1-4; 9 nucleotides align to TRBD1. Per the germline V gene, CDR1 is SNHLY and CDR2 is FYNNEI. The length of the CDR3 is 14 residues. The V segment lost 4 bases and the J segment 8 bases; nucleotides outside the gene matches: 5. The CDR3 nucleotides are TGTGCCAGCAGTGGGGGGACAGGGCGGGAAAAACTGTTTTTT. This gives the protein CASSGGTGREKLFF.

The V and J genes are TRBV7-2 and TRBJ1-1; no firm D call. CDR1 and CDR2 (germline): SGHTA, FQGNSA. There are 15 residues in the CDR3. V lost 8 bases and J 1 base, leaving 17 bases between the germline ends. The CDR3 loop is CASGYSGRANTEAFF. In DNA, the CDR3 is TGTGCCAGCGGTTACTCGGGGAGGGCGAACACTGAAGCTTTCTTT. Looking up the rest from reference TRBV7-2 and TRBJ1-1 gives the full variable domain: GAGVSQSPSNKVTEKGKDVELRCDPISGHTALYWYRQSLGQGLEFLIYFQGNSAPDKSGLPSDRFSAERTGGSVSTLTIQRTQQEDSAVYLCASGYSGRANTEAFFGQGTRLTVV.

This clone was counted a single time. The chain combines TRBV2 with TRBJ1-1; 7 positions agree with TRBD1. The junction had 13 bases not matched to a gene; V was cut back by 4 bases and J by 11 bases. CDR1 and CDR2 from the germline V gene are SNHLY and FYNNEI. The CDR3 loop spans 14 amino acids. The CDR3 here is CASSAQQGLYMAFF. The CDR3 nucleotides read TGTGCCAGCAGTGCTCAACAGGGGTTGTATATGGCTTTCTTT.